These 27 T cell receptor beta chains were sequenced from one sample in a study of cytomegalovirus exposure and HLA in healthy donors. With 60 Vbeta and 13 Jbeta primers, the PCR was carried out. Produced via immunoSEQ multiplex PCR; TCRdb's table is partial and in-frame only. The sample shows about 180,000 clones, approximately 79% of them seen only once. Sequenced sample: PBMCs. Receptor source: a middle-aged woman in good health and CMV-seronegative.

This clone was seen a handful of times. The chain couples TRBV6-6 to TRBJ1-2; D possibly corresponds to TRBD1 (6 bases). Trimming stripped 6 bases from V and 9 bases from J, with 17 bases between. The CDR3 covers 13 residues. Germline loops: CDR1 MNHNY, CDR2 SVGAGI (reference sequence). CDR3 nucleotide sequence: TGTGCCAGCAGCCCACAGGGACCTGGGAGCTACACCTTC. Translating it yields CASSPQGPGSYTF.

The rearrangement joins TRBV5-6 to TRBJ2-5, with a possible D match to TRBD1 (6 bases). Between the trimmed V and J ends, which lost 0 bases and 4 bases, there was a span of 7 bases. CDR3 length: 13 amino acids. Germline lookup yields CDR1 SGHDT and CDR2 YYEEEE. As DNA, the CDR3 is TGTGCCAGCAGCTTGGACAGGGCAGAGACCCAGTACTTC. Protein product: CASSLDRAETQYF.

The rearrangement joins TRBV9 to TRBJ2-1; weak D call: TRBD1 (6 bases). This CDR3 region has 15 residues. Germline values: CDR1 SGDLS, CDR2 YYNGEE. V was cut by 5 bases and J by 10 bases, with 22 bases left in between. The CDR3 loop reads CASSGGGYSEMEQFF. The CDR3 nucleotides are TGTGCCAGCAGTGGGGGCGGCTACTCGGAAATGGAGCAGTTCTTC. Based on the CDR3 plus reference TRBV9 and TRBJ2-1, the full variable domain is DSGVTQTPKHLITATGQRVTLRCSPRSGDLSVYWYQQSLDQGLQFLIQYYNGEERAKGNILERFSAQQFPDLHSELNLSSLELGDSALYFCASSGGGYSEMEQFFGPGTRLTVL.

The CDR3: CASSQSSSLSTDTQYF. CDR3 in DNA: TGTGCCAGTAGCCAGAGTAGCAGTCTTAGCACAGATACGCAGTATTTT. The chain couples TRBV19 to TRBJ2-3; D uncertain. The germline V and J ends were trimmed by 6 bases and 0 bases, with 16 bases remaining between them. Germline lookup yields CDR1 LNHDA and CDR2 SQIVND (reference sequence). The CDR3 runs to 16 residues.

V gene TRBV11-2 combines with J gene TRBJ1-1, with D possibly matching TRBD1 (6 bases). CDR3 length equals 14 residues. CDR1 is SGHAT and CDR2 is FQNNGV in the germline V gene. V was pared by 2 bases and J by 4 bases, with 11 bases between. Here the CDR3 reads CASSLTGKGTEAFF. The CDR3 bases are TGTGCCAGCAGCTTAACAGGGAAGGGCACTGAAGCTTTCTTT. The whole variable domain, remainder taken from reference TRBV11-2 and TRBJ1-1, is EAGVAQSPRYKIIEKRQSVAFWCNPISGHATLYWYQQILGQGPKLLIQFQNNGVVDDSQLPKDRFSAERLKGVDSTLKIQPAKLEDSAVYLCASSLTGKGTEAFFGQGTRLTVV.

The genes are TRBV5-1 and TRBJ2-2, with a weak D call TRBD1 (6 bases). In germline, CDR1 is SGHRS, CDR2 YFSETQ. V lost 0 bases and J 6 bases, leaving 9 bases between the germline ends. The CDR3 covers 14 residues. The CDR3 loop is CASSLVQGSGELFF. CDR3 nucleotide sequence: TGCGCCAGCAGCTTGGTGCAGGGGTCCGGGGAGCTGTTTTTT. The entire variable domain, with the rest obtained from reference TRBV5-1 and TRBJ2-2, is as follows: KAGVTQTPRYLIKTRGQQVTLSCSPISGHRSVSWYQQTPGQGLQFLFEYFSETQRNKGNFPGRFSGRQFSNSRSEMNVSTLELGDSALYLCASSLVQGSGELFFGEGSRLTVL.

This clone was found a few times. The J gene is TRBJ1-2, the V gene TRBV11-2, with 8 bases matching TRBD1. CDR3 length equals 13 residues. CDR1 and CDR2 from the germline V gene are SGHAT and FQNNGV. With V trimmed by 2 bases and J by 7 bases, 3 bases remained unmatched. CDR3 DNA sequence: TGTGCCAGCAGCTTACAGGGGGCTGGTGGCTACACCTTC. This translates into CASSLQGAGGYTF.

The chain carries TRBV18 and TRBJ1-5, with a possible D match to TRBD1 (6 bases). Germline-derived CDR1 and CDR2 are KGHSH and LQKENI. This CDR3 is built from 17 residues. The germline V and J ends were trimmed by 2 bases and 6 bases, with 20 bases remaining between them. CDR3 DNA: TGTGCCAGCTCACCAGCCGGTGCGGGGGCTGTAGGTCAGCCCCAGCATTTT. Translation gives CASSPAGAGAVGQPQHF.

In nucleotides, the CDR3 is TGCGCCAGCAGCCAAGATGTGGCCTCCTACGAGCAGTACTTC. It specifies CASSQDVASYEQYF. The J gene is TRBJ2-7, the V gene TRBV4-1, with unresolved D. Deletions cut 0 bases from V and 0 bases from J, with 6 bases between. This CDR3 has 14 residues. CDR1 MGHRA and CDR2 YSYEKL come from the germline V gene.

V is TRBV28 and J is TRBJ1-5; tentatively, D is TRBD1 (5 bases). The CDR3 extends over 16 amino acids. The V and J ends lost 5 bases and 0 bases respectively, with 14 bases between them. Germline CDR1 and CDR2: MDHEN and SYDVKM. The CDR3, as DNA: TGTGCCAGCAGTAAACCCCAGGGCTATAGCAATCAGCCCCAGCATTTT. Its translation: CASSKPQGYSNQPQHF.

This chain links TRBV18 with TRBJ2-1, with D hard to call. This CDR3 is 12 amino acids long. Per germline, CDR1 KGHSH and CDR2 LQKENI. The V gene lost 3 bases and the J gene lost 9 bases, with 9 bases spanning the gap. For the CDR3, the DNA is TGTGCCAGCTCACCCCGAACCGGTGAGCAGTTCTTC. As protein: CASSPRTGEQFF. The full variable domain, rest sourced from reference TRBV18 and TRBJ2-1, is NAGVMQNPRHLVRRRGQEARLRCSPMKGHSHVYWYRQLPEEGLKFMVYLQKENIIDESGMPKERFSAEFPKEGPSILRIQQVVRGDSAAYFCASSPRTGEQFFGPGTRLTVL.

The CDR3 reads CAWRTGQGNGELFF. In nucleotides, the CDR3 is TGTGCCTGGAGGACGGGTCAGGGGAACGGGGAGCTGTTTTTT. The chain has TRBV30 and TRBJ2-2; the D gene is possibly TRBD1 (6 bases). This CDR3 has 14 amino acids. CDR1 and CDR2 from the germline V gene are GTSNPN and SVGIG (reference sequence). V was pared by 3 bases and J by 7 bases, with 15 bases between. The full variable domain, in which reference TRBV30 and TRBJ2-2 provide the parts outside the CDR3, is SQTIHQWPATLVQPVGSPLSLECTVEGTSNPNLYWYRQAAGRGLQLLFYSVGIGQISSEVPQNLSASRPQDRQFILSSKKLLLSDSGFYLCAWRTGQGNGELFFGEGSRLTVL.

The gene calls are TRBV15 and TRBJ2-2; no reliable D call. Per germline, CDR1 LNHNV and CDR2 YYDKDF (reference sequence). Trimming left V 5 bases short and J 5 bases short, with 12 bases between. CDR3 size: 14 residues. The CDR3 coding sequence is TGTGCCACCAGCGTTCACTTGGAGACCGGGGAGCTGTTTTTT. This encodes CATSVHLETGELFF.

The rearrangement joins TRBV19 to TRBJ1-5; a possible D gene is TRBD1 (5 bases). CDR3 length: 17 amino acids. Trimming shortened V by 6 bases and J by 2 bases, and 20 bases separated the two germline ends. Germline CDR1 reads LNHDA; CDR2 reads SQIVND (reference sequence). For the CDR3, the DNA is TGTGCCAGTAGCCAATTCGTTCAGGGAAGGGGCAATCAGCCCCAGCATTTT. This sequence encodes CASSQFVQGRGNQPQHF. Based on the CDR3 plus reference TRBV19 and TRBJ1-5, the full variable domain is DGGITQSPKYLFRKEGQNVTLSCEQNLNHDAMYWYRQDPGQGLRLIYYSQIVNDFQKGDIAEGYSVSREKKESFPLTVTSAQKNPTAFYLCASSQFVQGRGNQPQHFGDGTRLSIL.

This chain links TRBV6-1 with TRBJ2-7; maybe TRBD1 (6 bases). V lost 5 bases to trimming and J lost 11 bases, with 16 bases between them. The germline V gene has CDR1 MNHNS and CDR2 SASEGT. This CDR3 spans 12 amino acids. This chain's CDR3 is CASSTPDRREYF. CDR3 bases: TGTGCCAGCAGTACCCCTGACAGGAGAGAGTACTTC.

The CDR3 spells CASSAGAAPYNEQFF. CDR3 nucleotides: TGTGCCAGCAGTGCAGGGGCAGCGCCCTACAATGAGCAGTTCTTC. The chain joins TRBV6-4 to TRBJ2-1, with D maybe TRBD1 (6 bases). The CDR3 has 15 residues. Germline V gene data show CDR1 as MRHNA and CDR2 as SNTAGT. Between the trimmed V and J ends, which lost 4 bases and 2 bases, there was a span of 12 bases.

This clone was counted at least ten times. The chain couples TRBV5-1 to TRBJ2-7; TRBD1 is a possible D gene (6 bases). The CDR3 loop spans 14 amino acids. Per the germline V gene, CDR1 is SGHRS and CDR2 is YFSETQ. The V end was cut by 3 bases, the J end by 0 bases, with 10 bases between. CDR3 DNA: TGCGCCAGCAGCTCGACGGACAGCTCCTACGAGCAGTACTTC. Protein: CASSSTDSSYEQYF.

V and J are TRBV5-1 and TRBJ2-7; maybe TRBD1 (6 bases). The germline V gene encodes CDR1 SGHRS and CDR2 YFSETQ. The CDR3 is 15 residues long. Trimming stripped 2 bases from V and 1 base from J, with 13 bases between. The CDR3 nucleotides are TGCGCCAGCAGCTTTGGACAGATACAATCCTACGAGCAGTACTTC. This sequence encodes CASSFGQIQSYEQYF.

The rearrangement links TRBV11-3 to TRBJ1-1, with D tentatively TRBD1 (5 bases). The CDR3 runs to 14 residues. V was pared by 4 bases and J by 4 bases, with 13 bases between. Germline V gene lookup returns CDR1 SGHNT and CDR2 YENEEA. This chain's CDR3 is CASSSRVRGTEAFF. As DNA, the CDR3 is TGTGCCAGCAGCTCCAGGGTTAGAGGCACTGAAGCTTTCTTT. Drawing the rest from reference TRBV11-3 and TRBJ1-1, the complete variable domain is EAGVVQSPRYKIIEKKQPVAFWCNPISGHNTLYWYLQNLGQGPELLIRYENEEAVDDSQLPKDRFSAERLKGVDSTLKIQPAELGDSAVYLCASSSRVRGTEAFFGQGTRLTVV.

The chain recombines TRBV9 with TRBJ1-1; 10 bases align to TRBD1. The CDR3 contains 14 residues. The V and J ends lost 0 bases and 4 bases, in that order; junction bases with no gene match: 0. Germline V CDR1 and CDR2: SGDLS, YYNGEE. The CDR3 sequence: CASSVGDRGTEAFF. CDR3 sequence (DNA): TGTGCCAGCAGCGTAGGGGACAGGGGCACTGAAGCTTTCTTT.

The V and J genes are TRBV5-1 and TRBJ2-1, with a tentative D call TRBD2 (5 bases). V lost 4 bases to trimming and J lost 7 bases, with 18 bases between them. The CDR3 runs 15 residues. CDR1 is SGHRS, CDR2 YFSETQ, per germline. The CDR3 bases are TGCGCCAGCAGCATAAACCGGGATTGGATTAATGAGCAGTTCTTC. Its protein is CASSINRDWINEQFF.

The chain is built from TRBV10-3 and TRBJ2-7, with 11 positions matching TRBD1. Per germline, CDR1 ENHRY and CDR2 SYGVKD. Trimming at V came to 4 bases and at J to 6 bases, leaving 5 bases not matched to a gene. The CDR3 loop spans 14 amino acids. DNA for the CDR3: TGTGCCATCAGTGGCCCCGGGACAGGGGGCGAGCAGTACTTC. Translated, it gives CAISGPGTGGEQYF.

This rearrangement joins TRBV2 to TRBJ1-4; D call uncertain. V dropped 9 bases and J dropped 0 bases, with 8 bases sitting between them. The CDR3 sequence is 13 residues long. Per the germline V gene, CDR1 is SNHLY and CDR2 is FYNNEI. CDR3 residues: CARMATTNEKLFF. The CDR3 coding sequence is TGTGCCAGAATGGCAACAACTAATGAAAAACTGTTTTTT.

Only a few counts were recorded for this clone. In DNA, the CDR3 is TGTGCCAGCGATACTCCGGGGGCCAACGTCCTGACTTTC. Translating it yields CASDTPGANVLTF. V usage is TRBV28 and J usage is TRBJ2-6; D is ambiguous. Between the trimmed V and J ends, which lost 8 bases and 4 bases, there was a span of 9 bases. There are 13 residues in the CDR3. Germline-derived CDR1 and CDR2 are MDHEN and SYDVKM.

This clone was seen more than once but under ten times. The V gene is TRBV13, the J gene TRBJ2-3; 15 bases agree with TRBD2. Germline CDR1 is PRHDT and CDR2 is FYEKMQ (reference sequence). The CDR3 spans 18 residues. With 4 bases clipped from V and 2 bases from J, the junction kept 7 bases outside the gene matches. The CDR3, as DNA: TGTGCCAGCAGCTCGGCCGGGACTAGCGGGAGGTCCACAGATACGCAGTATTTT. It yields the protein CASSSAGTSGRSTDTQYF.

The chain has TRBV6-5 and TRBJ1-1; the D is unclear. With 8 bases removed from V and 6 bases from J, the gap between germline ends came to 10 bases. This CDR3 is 11 amino acids long. Germline assignment: CDR1 MNHEY and CDR2 SVGAGI. CDR3 in amino acids: CASGRHPEAFF. The CDR3 bases are TGTGCCAGCGGGCGTCATCCTGAAGCTTTCTTT.

The V and J genes are TRBV12-5 and TRBJ2-3; D is undetermined. CDR1 LGHNT and CDR2 FRNRAP come from the germline V gene. The CDR3 sequence is 13 residues long. V lost 0 bases to trimming and J lost 5 bases, with 6 bases between them. The CDR3 spells CASGLVNGDTQYF. Written as DNA, the CDR3 is TGTGCTAGTGGTTTGGTGAACGGAGATACGCAGTATTTT.